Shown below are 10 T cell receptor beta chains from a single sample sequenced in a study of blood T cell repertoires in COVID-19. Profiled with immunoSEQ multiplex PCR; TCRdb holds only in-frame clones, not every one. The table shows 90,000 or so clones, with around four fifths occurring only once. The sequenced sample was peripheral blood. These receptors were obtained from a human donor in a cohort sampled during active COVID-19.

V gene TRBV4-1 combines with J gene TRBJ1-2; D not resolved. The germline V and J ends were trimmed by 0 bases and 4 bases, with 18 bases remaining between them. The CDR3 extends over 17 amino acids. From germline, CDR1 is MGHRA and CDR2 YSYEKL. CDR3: CASSQEEVGKRPYGYTF. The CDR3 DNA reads TGCGCCAGCAGCCAAGAGGAGGTCGGAAAAAGGCCCTATGGCTACACCTTC.

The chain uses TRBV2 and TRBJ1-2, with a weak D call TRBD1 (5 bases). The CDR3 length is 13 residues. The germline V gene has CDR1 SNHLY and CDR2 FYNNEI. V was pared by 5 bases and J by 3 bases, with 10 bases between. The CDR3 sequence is CASSSGGYYGYTF. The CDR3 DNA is TGTGCCAGCAGTTCCGGGGGATACTATGGCTACACCTTC.

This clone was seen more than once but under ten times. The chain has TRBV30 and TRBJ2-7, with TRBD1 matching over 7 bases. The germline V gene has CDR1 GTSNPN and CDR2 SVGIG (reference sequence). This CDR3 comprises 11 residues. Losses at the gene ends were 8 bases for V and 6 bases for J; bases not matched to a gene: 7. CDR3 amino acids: CAGDRVGEQYF. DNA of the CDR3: TGTGCCGGAGACAGGGTGGGCGAGCAGTACTTC.

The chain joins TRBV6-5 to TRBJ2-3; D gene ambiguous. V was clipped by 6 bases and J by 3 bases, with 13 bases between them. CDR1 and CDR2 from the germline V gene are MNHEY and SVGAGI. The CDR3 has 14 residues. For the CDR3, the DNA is TGTGCCAGCAGGCTAACCCTATATACAGATACGCAGTATTTT. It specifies CASRLTLYTDTQYF.

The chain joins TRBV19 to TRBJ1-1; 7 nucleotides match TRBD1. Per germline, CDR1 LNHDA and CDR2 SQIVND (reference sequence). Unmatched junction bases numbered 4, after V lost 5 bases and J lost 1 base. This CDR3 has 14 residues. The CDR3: CASSLRGPNTEAFF. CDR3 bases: TGTGCCAGTAGTCTGAGGGGGCCGAACACTGAAGCTTTCTTT.

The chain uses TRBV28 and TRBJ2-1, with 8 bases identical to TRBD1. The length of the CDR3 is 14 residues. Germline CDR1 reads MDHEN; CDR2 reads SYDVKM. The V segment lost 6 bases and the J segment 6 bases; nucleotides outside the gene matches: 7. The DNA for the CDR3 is TGTGCCAGCAGCGGACAGGGTTTTTTCAATGAGCAGTTCTTC. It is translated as CASSGQGFFNEQFF.

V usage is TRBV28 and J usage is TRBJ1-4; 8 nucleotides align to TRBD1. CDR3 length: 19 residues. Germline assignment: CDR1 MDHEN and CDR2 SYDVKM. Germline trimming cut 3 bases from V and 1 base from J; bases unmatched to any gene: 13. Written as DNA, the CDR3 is TGTGCCAGCAGTTTTCCCCAACGGACAGGGCTGATAACTAATGAAAAACTGTTTTTT. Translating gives CASSFPQRTGLITNEKLFF.

The CDR3 loop reads CASSPRQGGEETQYF. CDR3 DNA sequence: TGTGCCAGCAGCCCCCGACAGGGAGGAGAAGAGACCCAGTACTTC. The chain recombines TRBV7-3 with TRBJ2-5; a possible D gene is TRBD1 (7 bases). The germline V gene has CDR1 SGHTA and CDR2 FQGTGA. Trimming took off 5 bases at V and 3 bases at J, with 16 bases between the two ends. The CDR3 length is 15 residues.

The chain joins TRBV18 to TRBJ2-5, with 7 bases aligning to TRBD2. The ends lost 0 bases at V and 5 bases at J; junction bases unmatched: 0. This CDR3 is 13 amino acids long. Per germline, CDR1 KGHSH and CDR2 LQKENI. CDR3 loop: CASSPPGGETQYF. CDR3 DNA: TGTGCCAGCTCACCACCGGGGGGGGAGACCCAGTACTTC.

For the CDR3, the DNA is TGTGCCACCTCGGCTGGAAACACCATATATTTT. Translated, it gives CATSAGNTIYF. The V gene is TRBV24-1, the J gene TRBJ1-3; D remains unclear. Germline CDR1 and CDR2: KGHDR and SFDVKD. The CDR3 runs to 11 residues. The V gene lost 9 bases and the J gene lost 2 bases, with 4 bases spanning the gap.